This T cell receptor beta chain was captured by sequencing in a study of blood T cell repertoires in COVID-19. The ends were cut back, 1 base at V and 3 bases at J, with 12 bases in the middle. Per germline, CDR1 LGHDT and CDR2 YNNKEL (reference sequence). The CDR3 is 15 residues long. Profiling relied on immunoSEQ multiplex PCR, and the TCRdb table lists in-frame clones only, not all of them. Of 75,000 to 90,000 clones listed, roughly 80% were seen once; the top ten hold roughly 36%. The sequence derives from a man aged 55 to 70 with COVID-19, enrolled during active disease. The sample taken for sequencing was peripheral blood. V is TRBV3-1 (or the pseudogene TRBV3-2) and J is TRBJ1-2; a possible D gene is TRBD1 (5 bases). The CDR3 region is CASSQGAGDHYGYTF. As DNA, the CDR3 is TGTGCCAGCAGCCAAGGGGCGGGGGACCACTATGGCTACACCTTC.